Described below is a single T cell receptor beta chain sequence and its context. The data were taken from a study of blood T cell repertoires in COVID-19. Under the authors' procedure: Quantification of nucleated cells was approximated via reference gene primer amplification. Generated by immunoSEQ multiplex PCR, the TCRdb table keeps only in-frame clones and is missing some. Clone size and the V and J calls come from that table; the DNA yielded D and trimming. Of 120,000 to 150,000 clones in the sample, approximately 91% were seen once. This clonotype was obtained from a man aged 45-65 years with active or convalescent COVID-19. Sequencing was done on a sample of peripheral blood.

For the CDR3, the DNA is TGTGCCAGCAGCCCAATTGGGGGAGGGCCATTAAACATTCAGTACTTC. Protein product: CASSPIGGGPLNIQYF. The chain employs TRBV28 and TRBJ2-4; 7 nucleotides align to TRBD2. The J segment lost 6 bases and the V segment lost 6 bases, leaving 14 bases of the junction unmatched. Germline V CDR1 and CDR2: MDHEN, SYDVKM. This CDR3 is 16 amino acids long.